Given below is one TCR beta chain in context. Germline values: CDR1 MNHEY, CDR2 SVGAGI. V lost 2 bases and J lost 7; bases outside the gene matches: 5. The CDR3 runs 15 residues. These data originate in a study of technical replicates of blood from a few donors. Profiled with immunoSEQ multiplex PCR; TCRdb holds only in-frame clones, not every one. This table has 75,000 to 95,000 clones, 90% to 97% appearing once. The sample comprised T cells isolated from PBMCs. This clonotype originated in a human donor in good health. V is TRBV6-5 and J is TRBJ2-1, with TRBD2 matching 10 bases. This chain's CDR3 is CASSYRGLATNEQFF. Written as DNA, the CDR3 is TGTGCCAGCAGTTACAGGGGACTAGCGACGAATGAGCAGTTCTTC.